The TCR beta chain described here comes from a study of lymphopenia after photon versus proton radiotherapy. Notes on the study in general: After lymphocyte nadir, photon-treated repertoires showed oligoclonal expansion, especially CD8+ Temra.

With respect to this clone: The antigen is undetermined.

V was shortened by 6 bases and J by 1 base, with 10 bases between the two germline ends. There are 14 residues in the CDR3. CDR1 is SGHNT and CDR2 is YENEEA in the germline V gene. Only in-frame clones appear in the TCRdb table, and some are missing; sequencing was by immunoSEQ multiplex PCR. The sample contains roughly 4,500 clones, around two thirds of which appear only once. This TCR was sampled from an elderly man with esophageal cancer. The J gene is TRBJ1-5, the V gene TRBV11-3; D is possibly TRBD1 (6 bases). The input for sequencing was peripheral blood, taken from a patient treated with proton-based radiotherapy. The CDR3 reads CASRTGSSNQPQHF. CDR3 nucleotide sequence: TGTGCCAGCAGAACAGGGTCGAGCAATCAGCCCCAGCATTTT. Drawing the rest from reference TRBV11-3 and TRBJ1-5, the complete variable domain is EAGVVQSPRYKIIEKKQPVAFWCNPISGHNTLYWYLQNLGQGPELLIRYENEEAVDDSQLPKDRFSAERLKGVDSTLKIQPAELGDSAVYLCASRTGSSNQPQHFGDGTRLSIL.